This T cell receptor beta chain was found in a study of beta chain features in type 1 diabetes. The CDR3 covers 14 residues. CDR1 and CDR2 (germline): SNHLY, FYNNEI. Every isolated RNA sample was fully reverse transcribed, so sequencing captured expressed TCRB transcripts. Measured with immunoSEQ multiplex PCR; TCRdb has only the in-frame clones, and not every one. The sample records 120,000 to 150,000 clones, about 51% being singletons. Sorted CD4+ subsets: naive, central memory, regulatory, stem cell-like memory (CD45RO/CCR7/CD25/CD127/CD95/CD27 panel). The specimen sequenced was Tregs from blood. V gene TRBV2 combines with J gene TRBJ1-3; the D is unclear. TRBJ2-2 matches the DNA end more closely, so the J call is doubtful. The sequence was obtained from a man between 18 and 29 years old in good health. The CDR3 DNA is TGTGCCAGCAGTCGTTTCACGAACACCGGGGAGCTGTTTTTT. This translates into CASSRFTNTGELFF.